This is a list of T cell receptor beta chains from one sample in a study of CD8 T cells in Susac syndrome. A single record per CDR3 protein comes from TCRdb applying MiXCR to the immunoSEQ multiplex PCR reads. The sample contains approximately 100,000 distinct CDR3 sequences, about nine tenths of which appear only once. Sequences were obtained from CD4+ T cells from PBMCs. These receptors all come from a human donor in good health. Both conserved end residues are part of each CDR3. Each record gives: CDR3 DNA, CDR3 protein, clone size, J gene, D gene, V gene. A D gene is named only where the DNA matches it firmly. Not every row has a clone size; where given, it reads once, few, many or a size class.

DNA: TGTGCCAGCAGTTCCCCGGGACTAGCGGGCGATCAGTACTTC; CDR3: CASSSPGLAGDQYF; size: NA; J: TRBJ2-7; D: TRBD2; V: TRBV27
DNA: TGCAGTGCTAGAGGTGCATCCTACGAGCAGTACTTC; CDR3: CSARGASYEQYF; size: NA; J: TRBJ2-7; D: NA; V: TRBV20-1
DNA: TGTGCCAGCAGCTCGGGACTAGCGAACCGAAATGAGCAGTTCTTC; CDR3: CASSSGLANRNEQFF; size: NA; J: TRBJ2-1; D: TRBD2; V: TRBV7-8
DNA: TGCGCCAGCAGCCCCGTCGGGATGAATCAGCCCCAGCATTTT; CDR3: CASSPVGMNQPQHF; size: NA; J: TRBJ1-5; D: NA; V: TRBV5-1
DNA: TGTGCCAGCAGCTTGAAGCGGGAGAGGGAGCCCTACAATGAGCAGTTCTTC; CDR3: CASSLKREREPYNEQFF; size: NA; J: TRBJ2-1; D: TRBD2; V: TRBV5-4
DNA: TGTGCCAGCAGCTTAGTGACAGGGGGCGCGGGAGATACGCAGTATTTT; CDR3: CASSLVTGGAGDTQYF; size: NA; J: TRBJ2-3; D: TRBD1; V: TRBV13
DNA: TGTGCCAGCAGTCCGGGGACAGGGGCCTACAATGAGCAGTTCTTC; CDR3: CASSPGTGAYNEQFF; size: NA; J: TRBJ2-1; D: TRBD1; V: TRBV6-5
DNA: TGCGCCAGCAGCCCGGGACTAGCGGGAAGTACAGATACGCAGTATTTT; CDR3: CASSPGLAGSTDTQYF; size: NA; J: TRBJ2-3; D: TRBD2; V: TRBV5-1
DNA: TGTGCCAGCGGGTTCCGGGGAGAGAGAACGCAGTATTTT; CDR3: CASGFRGERTQYF; size: NA; J: TRBJ2-3; D: NA; V: TRBV3-1
DNA: TGTGCCAGCAGCTTATCGGGTCTGGTCAGGGCCTCTGAGCAGTTCTTC; CDR3: CASSLSGLVRASEQFF; size: NA; J: TRBJ2-1; D: NA; V: TRBV11-2
DNA: TGCAGTGCGGAGCGGGGCCGGTACAATGAGCAGTTCTTC; CDR3: CSAERGRYNEQFF; size: NA; J: TRBJ2-1; D: TRBD2; V: TRBV20-1
DNA: TGCAGCGTTGAATTAGGGGGACAGGGGGAAGAGTACTTC; CDR3: CSVELGGQGEEYF; size: once; J: TRBJ2-7; D: TRBD1; V: TRBV29-1
DNA: TGCAGTGGGCAGGGATTCGGTGGCTACACCTTC; CDR3: CSGQGFGGYTF; size: NA; J: TRBJ1-2; D: NA; V: TRBV29-1
DNA: TGCGCCAGCAGCCAGAGCCCCGGGACGGGGAAGGTCTATGGCTACACCTTC; CDR3: CASSQSPGTGKVYGYTF; size: NA; J: TRBJ1-2; D: NA; V: TRBV4-3
DNA: TGTGCCAGCAGCTTGAACGGAGGGAACACCGGGGAGCTGTTTTTT; CDR3: CASSLNGGNTGELFF; size: NA; J: TRBJ2-2; D: NA; V: TRBV7-2
DNA: TGTGCCAGTAGTATATATTCTTTAGGAGCAGGTAGGACGAACACTGAAGCTTTCTTT; CDR3: CASSIYSLGAGRTNTEAFF; size: NA; J: TRBJ1-1; D: NA; V: TRBV19
DNA: TGTGCCAGCAGCCAAGATTTCGGTGGCTACGAGCAGTACTTC; CDR3: CASSQDFGGYEQYF; size: NA; J: TRBJ2-7; D: NA; V: TRBV3-1
DNA: TGTGCCAGCAGCTTAGCGTTAGGGGCGGGCCAGTTGAGCACAGATACGCAGTATTTT; CDR3: CASSLALGAGQLSTDTQYF; size: NA; J: TRBJ2-3; D: NA; V: TRBV7-2
DNA: TGTGCCAGCAGCTTGACCGAGACCCAGTACTTC; CDR3: CASSLTETQYF; size: NA; J: TRBJ2-5; D: NA; V: TRBV5-6
DNA: TGTGCCAGCACCAAAGGTGGGGCGGAAGGAACCTACAATGAGCAGTTCTTC; CDR3: CASTKGGAEGTYNEQFF; size: NA; J: TRBJ2-1; D: NA; V: TRBV6-2/TRBV6-3
DNA: TGCAGTGTTCGGACAGACTTCAACTACGAGCAGTACTTC; CDR3: CSVRTDFNYEQYF; size: NA; J: TRBJ2-7; D: NA; V: TRBV20-1
DNA: TGTGCCAGCAGCCCCGGACAGGGTAAAGAGCAGTACTTC; CDR3: CASSPGQGKEQYF; size: NA; J: TRBJ2-7; D: TRBD1; V: TRBV13
DNA: TGCAGTGCTAGCCTAAGGGGTGGCCAGCCCCAGCATTTT; CDR3: CSASLRGGQPQHF; size: NA; J: TRBJ1-5; D: NA; V: TRBV20-1
DNA: TGTGCCAGCAGACCAGGGGGCGTCGAAGGCTACACCTTC; CDR3: CASRPGGVEGYTF; size: NA; J: TRBJ1-2; D: TRBD1; V: TRBV28